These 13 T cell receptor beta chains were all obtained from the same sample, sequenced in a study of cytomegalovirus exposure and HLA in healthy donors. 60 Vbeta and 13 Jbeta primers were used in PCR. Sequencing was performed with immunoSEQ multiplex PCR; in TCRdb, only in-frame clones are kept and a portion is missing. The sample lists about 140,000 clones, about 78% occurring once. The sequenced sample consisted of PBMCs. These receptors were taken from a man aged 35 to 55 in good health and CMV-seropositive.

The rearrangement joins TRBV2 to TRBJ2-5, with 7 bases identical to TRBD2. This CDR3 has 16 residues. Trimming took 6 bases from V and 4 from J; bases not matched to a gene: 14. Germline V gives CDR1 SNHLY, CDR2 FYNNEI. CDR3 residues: CASRGGTGASRETQYF. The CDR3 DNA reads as TGTGCCAGCAGGGGGGGGACGGGCGCATCTAGAGAGACCCAGTACTTC. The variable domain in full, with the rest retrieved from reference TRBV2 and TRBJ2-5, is EPEVTQTPSHQVTQMGQEVILRCVPISNHLYFYWYRQILGQKVEFLVSFYNNEISEKSEIFDDQFSVERPDGSNFTLKIRSTKLEDSAMYFCASRGGTGASRETQYFGPGTRLLVL.

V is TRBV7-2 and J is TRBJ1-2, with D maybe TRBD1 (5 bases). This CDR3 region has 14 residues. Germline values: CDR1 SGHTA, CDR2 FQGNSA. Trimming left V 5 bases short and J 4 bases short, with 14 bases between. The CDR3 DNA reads TGTGCCAGCAGCCCAGACAGAGACTCCTATGGCTACACCTTC. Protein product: CASSPDRDSYGYTF.

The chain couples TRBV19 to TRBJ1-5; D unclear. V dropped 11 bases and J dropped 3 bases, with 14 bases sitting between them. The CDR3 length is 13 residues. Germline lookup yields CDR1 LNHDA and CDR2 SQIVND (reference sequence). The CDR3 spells CAVIRLVNQPQHF. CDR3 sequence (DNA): TGTGCCGTTATCCGACTGGTCAATCAGCCCCAGCATTTT.

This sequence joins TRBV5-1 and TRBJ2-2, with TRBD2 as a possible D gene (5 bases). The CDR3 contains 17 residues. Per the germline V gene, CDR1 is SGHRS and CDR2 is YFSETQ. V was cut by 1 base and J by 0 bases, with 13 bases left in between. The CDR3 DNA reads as TGCGCCAGCAGCTTGTTTACGGGAACCGCGAACACCGGGGAGCTGTTTTTT. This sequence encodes CASSLFTGTANTGELFF.

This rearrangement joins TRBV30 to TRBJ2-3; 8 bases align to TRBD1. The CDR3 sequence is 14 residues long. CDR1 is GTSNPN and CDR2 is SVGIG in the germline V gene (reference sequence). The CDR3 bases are TGTGCTTCGACCGGGACAGGATACACAGATACGCAGTATTTT. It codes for CASTGTGYTDTQYF.

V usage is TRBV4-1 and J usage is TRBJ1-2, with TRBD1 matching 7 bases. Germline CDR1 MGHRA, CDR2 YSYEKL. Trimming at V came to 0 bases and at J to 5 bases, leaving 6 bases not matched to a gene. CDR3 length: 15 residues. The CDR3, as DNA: TGCGCCAGCAGCCAAGAAAGGACAGGTCTATATGGCTACACCTTC. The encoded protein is CASSQERTGLYGYTF.

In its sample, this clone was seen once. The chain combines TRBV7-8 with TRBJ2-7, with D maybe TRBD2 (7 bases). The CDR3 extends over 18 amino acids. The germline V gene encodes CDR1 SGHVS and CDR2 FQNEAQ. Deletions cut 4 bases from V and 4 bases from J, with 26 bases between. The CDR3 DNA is TGTGCCAGCAGCTCTAGGGGGGGGTTGGCGGGCCAACCTTACGAGCAGTACTTC. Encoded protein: CASSSRGGLAGQPYEQYF.

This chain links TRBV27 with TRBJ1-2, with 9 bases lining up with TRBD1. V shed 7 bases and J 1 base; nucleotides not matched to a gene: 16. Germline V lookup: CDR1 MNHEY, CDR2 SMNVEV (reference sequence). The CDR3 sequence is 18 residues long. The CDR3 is CASTAGVGTGSLNYGYTF. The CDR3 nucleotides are TGTGCCAGCACCGCAGGGGTCGGGACAGGGAGCCTTAACTATGGCTACACCTTC.

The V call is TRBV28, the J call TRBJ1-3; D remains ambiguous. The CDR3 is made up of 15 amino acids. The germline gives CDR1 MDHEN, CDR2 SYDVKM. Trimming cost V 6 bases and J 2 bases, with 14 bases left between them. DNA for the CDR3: TGTGCCAGCAGCCTTTGGGCTACCGCTGGAAACACCATATATTTT. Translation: CASSLWATAGNTIYF.

As DNA, the CDR3 is TGTGCCAGCAGCTTGGAGCGGGGGGAGGATGAGCAGTTCTTC. Encoded protein: CASSLERGEDEQFF. The chain recombines TRBV7-9 with TRBJ2-1, with 9 bases matching TRBD2. The CDR3 is made up of 14 amino acids. Germline V gives CDR1 SEHNR, CDR2 FQNEAQ (reference sequence). The V segment lost 3 bases and the J segment 8 bases; nucleotides outside the gene matches: 5.

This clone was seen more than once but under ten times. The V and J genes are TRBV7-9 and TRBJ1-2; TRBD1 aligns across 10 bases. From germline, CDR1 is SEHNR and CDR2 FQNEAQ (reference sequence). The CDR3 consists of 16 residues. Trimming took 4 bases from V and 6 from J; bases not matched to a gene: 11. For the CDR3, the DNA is TGTGCCAGCAGCTCTTCCGGACAGGGGGAAGGGAATGGCTACACCTTC. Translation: CASSSSGQGEGNGYTF.

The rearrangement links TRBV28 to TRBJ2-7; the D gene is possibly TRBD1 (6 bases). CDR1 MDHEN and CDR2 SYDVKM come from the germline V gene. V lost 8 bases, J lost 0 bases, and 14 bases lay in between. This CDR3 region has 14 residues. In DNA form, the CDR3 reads TGTGCCAGCCATAGGGGCAGGGGCTCCTACGAGCAGTACTTC. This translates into CASHRGRGSYEQYF.

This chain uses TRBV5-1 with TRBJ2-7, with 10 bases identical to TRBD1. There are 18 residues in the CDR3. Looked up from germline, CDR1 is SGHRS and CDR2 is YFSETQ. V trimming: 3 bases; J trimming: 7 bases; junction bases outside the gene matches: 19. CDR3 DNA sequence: TGCGCCAGCAGCTATAACCCTCCCCGACAGGGGGCAGCGAGGGAGCAGTACTTC. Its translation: CASSYNPPRQGAAREQYF.